This is a list of T cell receptor beta chains from one sample in a study of breast tumors, draining lymph nodes, adjacent tissues. TCRdb recomputed calls from the multiplex PCR reads with MiXCR, one row per CDR3 protein. The sample lists about 120,000 distinct CDR3 sequences; 20% were seen once. Material for sequencing was axillary lymph node tissue. The receptors here all came from a female donor with breast cancer. Some clones in this sample may be carry-over from other donors' samples. Both conserved end residues are part of each CDR3.

>TRBV7-2
CFPGATVKTQYF
>TRBV12-3/TRBV12-4
CASSFGATNEKLFF
>TRBV6-5
CASSYSLRPQRNEKLFF
>TRBV6-5
CASSIQGNYGYTF
>TRBV12-3/TRBV12-4
CASSLGPTGMTTDTQYF
>TRBV2
CASSETGQDSDGYTF
>TRBV5-1
CASSFPGEETQYF
>TRBV28
CASRTGNTGELFF
>TRBV6-5
CASSETGANYGYTF
>TRBV7-8
CASSLEGPNRGYTF
>TRBV7-2
CASSSGVYNEQFF
>TRBV13
CASRGQDEKLFF
>TRBV15
CATSRDFGLEETQYF
>TRBV5-1
CASSLVGAAGELFF
>TRBV7-8
CASSRRGFDSPLHF
>TRBV6-1
CASSESFGFF
>TRBV24-1
CATSRKGGSTDTQYF
>TRBV10-3
CAISFRGLGNGELFF
>TRBV5-1
CASSLELAGVRDTQYF
>TRBV20-1
CSAIPWEAENNEQFF
>TRBV20-1
CSARGTSGMQGEQSF
>TRBV2
CASSDAVFDNTGTQYF
>TRBV14
CASSQGFPGQGPPNYGYTF
>TRBV28
CANGGALNNQPQHF
>TRBV19
CASSSLQVSWGSGNTIYF
>TRBV9
CASSMGGNQETQYF
>TRBV25-1
CASSLGINYGYTF
>TRBV5-8
CASSPRQGAVKTQYF
>TRBV5-1
CASSNLGQETQYF
>TRBV28
CASSKTGYGYTF
>TRBV7-2
CASSLGTSGRYQETQYF
>TRBV3-1
CASSPRGFSGYTF
>TRBV6-5
CASSYGGAVHEQYF
>TRBV6-6
CASSFRGNRGDTIYF
>TRBV24-1
CATSEGGRNAGELFF
>TRBV18
CASSPRDYSRGEQSF
>TRBV7-9
CASSRSGSSYNSPLHF
>TRBV5-6
CASSLQGGEYEQYF
>TRBV7-9
CASSSYGNTIYF
>TRBV18
CASSPGQLGSYGYTF
>TRBV9
CASKSRLAGVDTGELFF
>TRBV12-3/TRBV12-4
CASSLAGVGELFF
>TRBV5-4
CASSSSGAQETQYF